This TCR beta chain was observed in a study of blood T cell repertoires in COVID-19 (TCRdb year 2020). About the investigation overall: Collaborator samples came from the United States, Italy and Spain and covered acute and convalescent phases of COVID-19. The prospective study material was composed of cDNA or gDNA derived from T cells, B-cell-depleted T cells, or PBMCs. Subjects who had been exposed to COVID-19, were actively infected with it, or had recovered from it provided the deeply sampled blood TCRbeta repertoires that made up the dataset. The repertoires were released in a freely available public database intended as a resource for research on the immune response to SARS-CoV-2. Samples came from the ongoing ImmuneRACE study (first 160 participants) plus 1,254 subjects from 6 global collaborators. A de-identified subject ID, COVID-19 status, age in years and sex were almost always included in the sample metadata. Where HLA class I and class II types were available, the types were taken from metadata supplied by the sample provider, not from assay-based typing.

Broader findings and caveats from the paper: How much clinical and demographic metadata was included differed by source and by participant, and the metadata was provided uncurated.

TCRbeta CDR3 regions were amplified from genomic DNA using the immunoSEQ Assay, a bias-controlled multiplex PCR. As for the original processing: Within the assay, amplification of reference gene primers was used to estimate how many nucleated cells each sample contained. To quantify the absolute abundance of each unique TCRbeta CDR3 rearrangement, sequence reads were collapsed and filtered. For each sample, productive Simpson clonality was calculated by taking the square root of Simpson's diversity index across productive rearrangements. What TCRdb holds here is the immuneACCESS table cut down to in-frame rearrangements. Part of the clones is not present; checked against another copy, under half of the missing clones reflect an unresolved V gene, and the others are unexplained. D and trimming were read from the DNA, whereas the V and J calls and clone size are those reported in that table. The sample table contains about 300,000 clones; only one count was recorded for about four fifths of them. The ten most abundant clones make up roughly 1.2% of the sample.

Each collaborating institution followed its own protocols to collect whole blood in K2EDTA tubes. Collaborator samples were shipped for TCRbeta analysis as frozen whole blood, isolated PBMCs, or DNA extracted from either sample type. Worth noting for this clone: Its binding antigen is unknown. Per-base quality was not reported, and no clone a single base away is much larger than it.

After removal of 2 bases from V and 3 bases from J, the junction retains 5 bases not matched to a gene. From the cysteine through the phenylalanine, the CDR3 covers 16 amino acids. Only the CDR3 part of the read is kept: 48 bases, read in frame from the first base. The germline V gene (reference sequence) sets CDR1 to SEHNR and CDR2 to FQNEAQ. The chain is assembled from TRBV7-9 and TRBJ1-5; 9 bases in the middle match TRBD1. Input material: peripheral blood. The sequence was collected from a woman aged 50 to 60 with acute or convalescent COVID-19. This receptor carries the CDR3 CASSLWGQGDNQPQHF. The nucleotide sequence is given as TGTGCCAGCAGCTTATGGGGACAGGGCGACAATCAGCCCCAGCATTTT. The CDR3, completed at both ends by the reference TRBV7-9 and TRBJ1-5 genes, gives the full variable domain DTGVSQNPRHKITKRGQNVTFRCDPISEHNRLYWYRQTLGQGPEFLTYFQNEAQLEKSRLLSDRFSAERPKGSFSTLEIQRTEQGDSAMYLCASSLWGQGDNQPQHFGDGTRLSIL.